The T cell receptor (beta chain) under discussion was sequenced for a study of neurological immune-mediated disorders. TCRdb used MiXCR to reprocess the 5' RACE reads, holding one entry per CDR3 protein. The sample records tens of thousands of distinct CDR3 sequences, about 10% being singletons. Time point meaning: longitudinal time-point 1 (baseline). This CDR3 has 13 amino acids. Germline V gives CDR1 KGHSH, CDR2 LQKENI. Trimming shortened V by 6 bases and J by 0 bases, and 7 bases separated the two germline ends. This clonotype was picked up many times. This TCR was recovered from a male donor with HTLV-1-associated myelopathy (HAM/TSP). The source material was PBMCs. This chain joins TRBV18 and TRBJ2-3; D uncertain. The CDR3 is CASSPASTDTQYF. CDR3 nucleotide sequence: TGTGCCAGCTCCCCGGCTAGCACAGATACGCAGTATTTT. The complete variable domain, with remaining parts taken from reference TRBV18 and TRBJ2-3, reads NAGVMQNPRHLVRRRGQEARLRCSPMKGHSHVYWYRQLPEEGLKFMVYLQKENIIDESGMPKERFSAEFPKEGPSILRIQQVVRGDSAAYFCASSPASTDTQYFGPGTRLTVL.